These 29 T cell receptor beta chains came from one sample sequenced in a study of neurological immune-mediated disorders. Each CDR3 protein gets one entry after TCRdb re-called the 5' RACE reads with MiXCR. In the table there are 80,000 or so distinct CDR3 sequences, approximately 9.4% of which are singletons. Sequencing used PBMCs. Receptors were obtained from a man between 50 and 59 years old in good health.

This clonotype has ten or more counts. The V gene is TRBV5-1, the J gene TRBJ1-1, with no clear D. V gave up 2 bases and J gave up 1 base, with 9 bases separating them. Per germline, CDR1 SGHRS and CDR2 YFSETQ. CDR3 length: 14 residues. The CDR3 DNA reads TGCGCCAGCAGCTTAAGGCCGAAGAACACTGAAGCTTTCTTT. It encodes CASSLRPKNTEAFF.

This clonotype was seen repeatedly, ten times or more. The chain couples TRBV6-4 to TRBJ2-1; TRBD1 agrees at 10 bases. Germline-derived CDR1 and CDR2 are MRHNA and SNTAGT. This CDR3 spans 15 amino acids. V lost 0 bases and J lost 7; bases outside the gene matches: 3. The CDR3 is CASSDSGQGVNEQFF. The CDR3 bases are TGTGCCAGCAGTGACTCAGGACAGGGGGTTAATGAGCAGTTCTTC.

Concerning this clonotype: A much larger clone is a single base away; this may be a read error. The V gene is TRBV10-3, the J gene TRBJ2-3; D unresolved. The germline gives CDR1 ENHRY, CDR2 SYGVKD. The CDR3 extends over 13 amino acids. CDR3 nucleotide sequence: TGTGCCATCAGTGAGAGGCCCACAGATACGCCGTATTTT. This translates into CAISERPTDTPYF.

This clonotype was recorded many times. This rearrangement joins TRBV5-1 to TRBJ2-7, with 8 bases identical to TRBD2. The ends lost 0 bases at V and 4 bases at J; junction bases unmatched: 6. The CDR3 loop spans 15 amino acids. Germline V lookup: CDR1 SGHRS, CDR2 YFSETQ. CDR3 protein: CASSLAVLAGYEQYF. Here the CDR3 DNA reads TGCGCCAGCAGCTTGGCCGTGCTAGCGGGTTACGAGCAGTACTTC.

The chain couples TRBV5-1 to TRBJ2-1; D is possibly TRBD1 (6 bases). V was cut by 4 bases and J by 7 bases, with 21 bases left in between. Germline CDR1 reads SGHRS; CDR2 reads YFSETQ. The CDR3 consists of 16 residues. The CDR3 DNA reads as TGCGCCAGCAGCAGAACCGGGACAAACAACCCAAATGAGCAGTTCTTC. Protein product: CASSRTGTNNPNEQFF.

This clonotype was counted ten times or more. This chain joins TRBV13 and TRBJ2-3, with 7 nucleotides matching TRBD1. Trimming removed 5 bases from V and 6 bases from J; junction bases left unmatched: 5. This CDR3 region has 13 residues. Germline V gene sequence: CDR1 PRHDT, CDR2 FYEKMQ (reference sequence). CDR3 amino acids: CASSDRVSDTQYF. For the CDR3, the DNA is TGTGCCAGCAGCGACAGGGTAAGCGATACGCAGTATTTT.

This clonotype was found a few times. The chain recombines TRBV11-3 with TRBJ2-1; D unresolved. CDR3 length: 15 residues. Germline CDR1 reads SGHNT; CDR2 reads YENEEA. V gave up 4 bases and J gave up 3 bases, with 13 bases separating them. The CDR3 DNA follows: TGTGCCAGCAGCTCCCGGACGAACGGCTACAATGAGCAGTTCTTC. This encodes CASSSRTNGYNEQFF.

Many counts were recorded for this clonotype. The chain couples TRBV11-2 to TRBJ2-7; 7 bases line up with TRBD1. The CDR3 length is 14 residues. Losses at the gene ends were 5 bases for V and 6 bases for J; bases not matched to a gene: 10. CDR1 and CDR2 (germline): SGHAT, FQNNGV. CDR3 sequence (DNA): TGTGCCAGCAGCAAAGACAGGGCCTCGGCCGAGCAGTACTTC. It codes for CASSKDRASAEQYF.

At least ten counts were recorded for this clonotype. V is TRBV6-5 and J is TRBJ1-1; 7 bases line up with TRBD1. The V segment lost 2 bases and the J segment 3 bases; nucleotides outside the gene matches: 9. CDR1 and CDR2 (germline): MNHEY, SVGAGI. The CDR3 consists of 16 residues. The CDR3 loop is CASSYGSRGTDTEAFF. The CDR3, as DNA: TGTGCCAGCAGTTACGGCTCTCGGGGGACAGACACTGAAGCTTTCTTT.

Turning to this clonotype: A read error may produce the germline difference seen at one junction end. The chain combines TRBV11-2 with TRBJ2-5; no clear D gene. CDR3 size: 12 residues. Per germline, CDR1 SGHAT and CDR2 FQNNGV. In DNA, the CDR3 is TGTGCCAACAGCTTAGTAGAGGAGACCCAGTACTTC. As protein: CANSLVEETQYF.

Turning to this clonotype: A much larger clone lies a single base off, so this may be a read error. DNA of the CDR3: TGCGCCAGCAGCCAAGACCCCGCTAGCGGGAGTGGGCCCGGGGAGATGTTTTTT. Translating it yields CASSQDPASGSGPGEMFF. The chain combines TRBV4-1 with TRBJ2-2, with 10 bases fitting TRBD2. The CDR3 has 18 residues. Germline assignment: CDR1 MGHRA and CDR2 YSYEKL.

This clonotype was counted many times. This rearrangement joins TRBV6-4 to TRBJ1-6; 9 bases are a match to TRBD1. Trimming took 6 bases from V and 7 from J; bases not matched to a gene: 4. The CDR3 contains 14 residues. Germline CDR1 and CDR2: MRHNA and SNTAGT. Here the CDR3 DNA reads TGTGCCAGCAGGGGGACAGGGAGGAATTCACCCCTCCACTTT. Translation gives CASRGTGRNSPLHF.

This clonotype was recorded at least ten times. The chain combines TRBV5-1 with TRBJ2-1; either TRBD1 or TRBD2 may fit D (5 bases each). This CDR3 contains 15 residues. CDR1 SGHRS and CDR2 YFSETQ come from the germline V gene. V was pared by 0 bases and J by 2 bases, with 9 bases between. CDR3 bases: TGCGCCAGCAGCTTGGTGGGGGAGACCTACAATGAGCAGTTCTTC. Residues: CASSLVGETYNEQFF.

Many counts were recorded for this clonotype. The chain is built from TRBV3-1 and TRBJ2-7; perhaps TRBD1 as D (5 bases). Looked up from germline, CDR1 is LGHDT and CDR2 is YNNKEL (reference sequence). This CDR3 region has 13 residues. Trimming removed 1 base at V and 5 bases at J, with 9 bases between. The CDR3 DNA follows: TGTGCCAGCAGCCAAGGTGGGGCGGACGAGCAGTACTTC. Amino acids: CASSQGGADEQYF.

This clonotype appeared many times. This chain links TRBV28 with TRBJ2-5, with a weak D call TRBD2 (6 bases). Germline V lookup: CDR1 MDHEN, CDR2 SYDVKM. The CDR3 length is 14 residues. V was clipped by 6 bases and J by 1 base, with 12 bases between them. The CDR3 coding sequence is TGTGCCAGCAGCCCCGGCGGGACCCAAGAGACCCAGTACTTC. Amino acid sequence: CASSPGGTQETQYF.

This clonotype was observed many times. This sequence joins TRBV5-1 and TRBJ2-1; 14 bases line up with TRBD2. CDR1 and CDR2 from the germline V gene are SGHRS and YFSETQ. The CDR3 covers 17 residues. After removal of 0 bases from V and 7 bases from J, the junction contained 6 bases not matched to a gene. CDR3 residues: CASSLAGTSGSWNEQFF. Written as DNA, the CDR3 is TGCGCCAGCAGCTTGGCGGGGACTAGCGGGAGTTGGAATGAGCAGTTCTTC.

This clonotype came up many times. CDR3 coding DNA: TGCGCCAGCAGCTTGGACAGGGAGGGAGAGACCCAGTACTTC. This translates into CASSLDREGETQYF. The chain has TRBV5-1 and TRBJ2-5; possible D gene TRBD2, 7 bases. Trimming removed 0 bases at V and 4 bases at J, with 10 bases between. Germline CDR1 is SGHRS and CDR2 is YFSETQ. This CDR3 region has 14 residues. Combining the CDR3 with reference TRBV5-1 and TRBJ2-5 gives the whole variable domain KAGVTQTPRYLIKTRGQQVTLSCSPISGHRSVSWYQQTPGQGLQFLFEYFSETQRNKGNFPGRFSGRQFSNSRSEMNVSTLELGDSALYLCASSLDREGETQYFGPGTRLLVL.

Of note for this clonotype: Since the CDR3 does not end with the conserved phenylalanine or tryptophan, this likely comes from a read error. The DNA is left out, because the CDR3 cannot be placed on it with certainty; the CDR3 is given as TCRdb lists it. The chain joins TRBV5-1 to TRBJ2-5; TRBD1, the table's D call, was not compared with the DNA. The CDR3 adds up to 14 amino acids, both ends counted. CDR1 and CDR2 from the germline V gene are SGHRS and YFSETQ. Here the CDR3 reads CASSSPGRQETKYL.

In this sample, this clonotype turned up many times. The genes are TRBV5-4 and TRBJ1-6; D is unclear. The germline V and J ends were trimmed by 0 bases and 7 bases, with 5 bases remaining between them. The CDR3 is 13 amino acids. The germline V gene encodes CDR1 SGHNT and CDR2 YYREEE (reference sequence). CDR3 nucleotides: TGTGCCAGCAGCTTGGTGGCCAATTCACCCCTCCACTTT. It is translated as CASSLVANSPLHF. The whole variable domain, remainder taken from reference TRBV5-4 and TRBJ1-6, is ETGVTQSPTHLIKTRGQQVTLRCSSQSGHNTVSWYQQALGQGPQFIFQYYREEENGRGNFPPRFSGLQFPNYSSELNVNALELDDSALYLCASSLVANSPLHFGNGTRLTVT.

This clonotype has at least ten counts. The chain links TRBV7-7 to TRBJ2-1; the D call may be TRBD1 or TRBD2 (7 bases each). Germline CDR1 SSHAT, CDR2 FNYEAQ (reference sequence). V lost 4 bases to trimming and J lost 4 bases, with 17 bases between them. The CDR3 has 16 residues. CDR3 nucleotides: TGTGCCAGCAGCTCAGAAGCGGGACAGATATACAATGAGCAGTTCTTC. Amino acids: CASSSEAGQIYNEQFF.

This clonotype was seen ten or more times. V usage is TRBV7-2 and J usage is TRBJ2-1; weak D call: TRBD2 (6 bases). CDR3 length: 15 amino acids. V was cut by 5 bases and J by 9 bases, with 20 bases left in between. The germline V gene encodes CDR1 SGHTA and CDR2 FQGNSA. The CDR3 loop reads CASSTRTNYPGEQFF. CDR3 sequence (DNA): TGTGCCAGCAGCACCAGGACTAATTATCCGGGTGAGCAGTTCTTC.

The sample holds many counts of this clonotype. This chain uses TRBV20-1 with TRBJ1-1, with D hard to call. Trimming stripped 7 bases from V and 2 bases from J, with 14 bases between. Germline-derived CDR1 and CDR2 are DFQATT and SNEGSKA (reference sequence). This CDR3 has 13 amino acids. Here the CDR3 reads CSGSGPANTEAFF. CDR3 coding DNA: TGCAGTGGCTCCGGTCCAGCAAACACTGAAGCTTTCTTT.

This clonotype was seen at least ten times. This chain uses TRBV6-2 or TRBV6-3 with TRBJ1-6, with a weak D call TRBD1 (5 bases). Germline V CDR1 and CDR2: MNHEY, SVGEGT. The germline V and J ends were trimmed by 6 bases and 14 bases, with 20 bases remaining between them. The CDR3 has 14 residues. CDR3 in DNA: TGTGCCAGCAGCCTCTCTTCGGGGGGATTGGCCCTCCACTTT. Translation: CASSLSSGGLALHF.

This clonotype has a count of ten or more. V and J are TRBV27 and TRBJ2-7; 7 bases are a match to TRBD2. V trimming: 9 bases; J trimming: 6 bases; junction bases outside the gene matches: 11. CDR1 is MNHEY and CDR2 is SMNVEV in the germline V gene (reference sequence). CDR3 size: 13 residues. CDR3 sequence: CASAVGGTGEQYF. The CDR3 region has the DNA TGTGCCAGTGCCGTCGGGGGGACCGGCGAGCAGTACTTC.

This clonotype was detected ten times or more. The chain combines TRBV27 with TRBJ1-4; D gene unclear. V gave up 2 bases and J gave up 7 bases, with 11 bases separating them. This CDR3 is built from 14 residues. Per germline, CDR1 MNHEY and CDR2 SMNVEV (reference sequence). CDR3 amino acids: CASSLRMGAEKLFF. The CDR3 DNA sequence: TGTGCCAGCAGTTTACGGATGGGCGCTGAAAAACTGTTTTTT.

This clonotype was seen at least ten times. The V gene is TRBV11-2, the J gene TRBJ2-2; TRBD2 might be the D (5 bases). The CDR3 loop spans 14 amino acids. CDR1 and CDR2 (germline): SGHAT, FQNNGV. V lost 5 bases to trimming and J lost 9 bases, with 16 bases between them. In DNA, the CDR3 is TGTGCCAGCAGCCTAGCCCCCGGGGAGAGGGAGCTGTTTTTT. It yields the protein CASSLAPGERELFF.

At least ten counts were recorded for this clonotype. J is TRBJ2-3 and V is TRBV4-1, with 8 positions matching TRBD2. Looked up from germline, CDR1 is MGHRA and CDR2 is YSYEKL. The CDR3 consists of 19 residues. The junction had 17 bases not matched to a gene; V was cut back by 0 bases and J by 6 bases. The DNA of the CDR3 is TGCGCCAGCAGCCAAGATCGAGAAGAGGGCGGGGGGCCCGCTGATACGCAGTATTTT. This translates into CASSQDREEGGGPADTQYF.

This clonotype was found many times. The chain links TRBV3-1 to TRBJ2-4, with a possible D match to TRBD2 (6 bases). The CDR3 is 16 amino acids. V was clipped by 2 bases and J by 7 bases, with 18 bases between them. Germline lookup yields CDR1 LGHDT and CDR2 YNNKEL (reference sequence). Here the CDR3 reads CASSQRGRTGENIQYF. The DNA of the CDR3 is TGTGCCAGCAGCCAAAGGGGCAGGACGGGGGAGAACATTCAGTACTTC.

At least ten counts were recorded for this clonotype. The chain couples TRBV4-3 to TRBJ2-2; TRBD2 matches at 9 bases. The CDR3 length is 19 residues. Unmatched junction bases numbered 14, after V lost 0 bases and J lost 6 bases. Germline CDR1 LGHNA, CDR2 YSLEER. In DNA form, the CDR3 reads TGCGCCAGCAGCCAAGACTTTCTAGCGGGAAGGGGGGGTGCCGGGGAGCTGTTTTTT. Protein: CASSQDFLAGRGGAGELFF.